This T cell receptor (beta chain) was sequenced during a study of T cell responses to AZD1222 COVID-19 vaccine. Using immunoSEQ multiplex PCR, the repertoire was profiled, and TCRdb retains in-frame clones only, with some absent. This repertoire shows some 95,000 clones, roughly 88% found once; its top ten account for about 12%. Germline assignment: CDR1 LGHNA and CDR2 YSLEER. The CDR3 covers 18 residues. The trim removed 1 base at V and 0 bases at J, leaving 11 bases unmatched. A single count supports this clone. The clonotype was recovered from an adult who received the AZD1222 COVID-19 vaccine. The chain combines TRBV4-3 with TRBJ2-7, with TRBD1 matching 8 bases. The source was peripheral blood, collected 28 days after the second AZD1222 dose. For the CDR3, the DNA is TGCGCCAGCAGCCAAGGTAGAGGAGGGACAGGCAGCTCCTACGAGCAGTACTTC. Amino acid sequence: CASSQGRGGTGSSYEQYF.